Following are 17 T cell receptor beta chains from one sample sequenced in a study of PD-1 blockade in classical Hodgkin lymphoma. The method was immunoSEQ multiplex PCR; TCRdb's version includes in-frame clones alone and lacks a portion of them. The table shows roughly 4,200 clones, with 60% to 85% occurring only once. Every patient relapsed after autologous stem cell transplantation, and brentuximab vedotin exposure varied. Purification of CD4+ T cells from thawed PBMCs was performed via magnetic negative selection. The specimen comprised CD4+ T cells from blood, sampled at baseline. The receptors were gathered from a human donor with classical Hodgkin lymphoma.

This clone came up a few times. The V and J genes are TRBV6-1 and TRBJ2-5; TRBD2 aligns across 10 bases. Germline CDR1 MNHNS, CDR2 SASEGT. This CDR3 comprises 15 residues. V was clipped by 7 bases and J by 5 bases; unmatched bases: 10. The CDR3, as DNA: TGTGCCAGCAAGCTAGCGGGGGCGGGGAGCGAGACCCAGTACTTC. This gives the protein CASKLAGAGSETQYF.

CDR3 bases: TGCGCCAGCAGCCCCCGCGGGGGGGACACTGAAGCTTTCTTT. Its translation is CASSPRGGDTEAFF. This chain joins TRBV5-1 and TRBJ1-1; possible D gene TRBD1, 5 bases. V was shortened by 4 bases and J by 3 bases, with 13 bases between the two germline ends. Germline V lookup: CDR1 SGHRS, CDR2 YFSETQ. The CDR3 has 14 residues.

There are a few counts of this clone. The gene calls are TRBV23-1 and TRBJ1-3; 7 bases are a match to TRBD1. TRBV23-1 is an ORF, and what it does is uncertain. CDR3 length: 14 amino acids. After removal of 3 bases from V and 4 bases from J, the junction contained 3 bases not matched to a gene. CDR3 residues: CASSHSDRGNTIYF. CDR3 nucleotides: TGCGCCAGCAGTCATTCGGACAGGGGAAACACCATATATTTT.

This clone has a handful of counts. The gene calls are TRBV11-2 and TRBJ1-6; weak D call: TRBD1 (5 bases). Trimming removed 5 bases from V and 10 bases from J, with 15 bases in between. This CDR3 spans 14 amino acids. CDR1 SGHAT and CDR2 FQNNGV come from the germline V gene. In nucleotides, the CDR3 is TGTGCCAGCAGCACCACAGGTTTCCGGTCACCCCTCCACTTT. Translating gives CASSTTGFRSPLHF.

The chain is built from TRBV7-9 and TRBJ1-1; D gene uncertain. The CDR3 spans 16 residues. Germline lookup yields CDR1 SEHNR and CDR2 FQNEAQ (reference sequence). V was clipped by 2 bases and J by 0 bases, with 13 bases between them. The CDR3 nucleotides are TGTGCCAGCAGCTTAAGTCAGGCAAACATGAACACTGAAGCTTTCTTT. This sequence encodes CASSLSQANMNTEAFF.

This clone was recorded only once. The chain carries TRBV27 and TRBJ2-7; D may be TRBD1 (6 bases). Germline CDR1 reads MNHEY; CDR2 reads SMNVEV (reference sequence). The V end was cut by 4 bases, the J end by 3 bases, with 13 bases between. The CDR3 has 14 residues. CDR3 sequence reads: CASSSRQDLYEQYV. The CDR3 DNA is TGTGCCAGCAGTTCGAGACAGGACCTCTACGAGCAGTACGTC.

The gene calls are TRBV7-6 and TRBJ2-2; D is ambiguous. This CDR3 is built from 14 residues. Germline values: CDR1 SGHVS, CDR2 FNYEAQ. V lost 1 base and J lost 4, with 7 bases in between. For the CDR3, the DNA is TGTGCCAGCAGCTTAGTTCTGGGCACCGGGGAGCTGTTTTTT. It specifies CASSLVLGTGELFF.

The CDR3 protein is CASSQDRLAGNEQFF. In DNA, the CDR3 is TGCGCCAGCAGCCAAGACCGACTAGCGGGCAATGAGCAGTTCTTC. The chain has TRBV4-3 and TRBJ2-1, with 10 bases identical to TRBD2. CDR3 length: 15 amino acids. J was trimmed by 6 bases and V by 0 bases; bases with no gene match: 2. Germline V gene data show CDR1 as LGHNA and CDR2 as YSLEER.

CDR3 coding DNA: TGTGCCACCAGCAGAGAGCTCCAAGAGACCCAGTACTTC. Amino acid sequence: CATSRELQETQYF. This rearrangement joins TRBV15 to TRBJ2-5; D not resolved. CDR1 and CDR2 from the germline V gene are LNHNV and YYDKDF (reference sequence). This CDR3 has 13 amino acids. The V end lost 0 bases, the J end lost 1 base, and 3 bases lay between the germline ends.

This rearrangement joins TRBV4-3 to TRBJ2-3; D may be TRBD1 (6 bases). The germline V gene has CDR1 LGHNA and CDR2 YSLEER. There are 18 residues in the CDR3. V lost 1 base and J lost 4, with 21 bases in between. The CDR3 region has the DNA TGCGCCAGCAGCCAAGCTCCACAGGGTTTGGGGGACCCAGATACGCAGTATTTT. It encodes CASSQAPQGLGDPDTQYF.

The rearrangement links TRBV5-6 to TRBJ2-3; TRBD1 or TRBD2 may be the D gene (6 bases each). The ends were cut back, 4 bases at V and 6 bases at J, with 18 bases in the middle. The CDR3 extends over 15 amino acids. CDR1 is SGHDT and CDR2 is YYEEEE in the germline V gene. In DNA, the CDR3 is TGTGCCAGCAGCCCCGCATCGGGGGCCGGCGATACGCAGTATTTT. Protein: CASSPASGAGDTQYF.

The V call is TRBV5-1, the J call TRBJ2-3; the D gene could be TRBD1 or TRBD2 (5 bases each). This CDR3 is 14 amino acids long. The ends were cut back, 8 bases at V and 2 bases at J, with 15 bases in the middle. CDR1 is SGHRS, CDR2 YFSETQ, per germline. The CDR3: CASYIGDATDTQYF. In DNA, the CDR3 is TGCGCCAGTTATATCGGGGACGCCACAGATACGCAGTATTTT.

As to this clone: Other DNA variants within this sample encode the same CDR3. The chain is built from TRBV7-9 and TRBJ2-5; 13 bases are shared with TRBD2. Trimming cost V 4 bases and J 5 bases; bases outside gene matches: 10. Germline CDR1 SEHNR, CDR2 FQNEAQ (reference sequence). CDR3 length: 17 residues. The chain's CDR3 is CASSSRLAGGQVETQYF. The DNA of the CDR3 is TGTGCCAGCAGCTCGCGACTAGCGGGGGGCCAGGTGGAGACCCAGTACTTC.

The V gene is TRBV4-2, the J gene TRBJ2-7; 9 bases align to TRBD2. Trimming took 3 bases from V and 2 from J; bases not matched to a gene: 5. The CDR3 runs to 15 residues. Germline-derived CDR1 and CDR2 are LGHNA and YNFKEQ. CDR3 sequence reads: CASSQGSGGTYEQYF. CDR3 coding DNA: TGTGCCAGCAGCCAGGGTAGCGGGGGAACCTACGAGCAGTACTTC.

This sequence joins TRBV7-9 and TRBJ2-5; D is uncertain. The CDR3 totals 14 residues. Germline CDR1 reads SEHNR; CDR2 reads FQNEAQ (reference sequence). With 1 base removed from V and 1 base from J, the gap between germline ends came to 7 bases. The CDR3 region is CASSLDTAQETQYF. As DNA, the CDR3 is TGTGCCAGCAGCTTAGATACAGCCCAAGAGACCCAGTACTTC.

This rearrangement joins TRBV29-1 to TRBJ2-7, with unresolved D. Per germline, CDR1 SQVTM and CDR2 ANQGSEA. The CDR3 runs 13 residues. V was trimmed by 0 bases and J by 9 bases, leaving 15 bases between them. The CDR3 loop reads CSVEDSIGIGQYF. The DNA of the CDR3 is TGCAGCGTTGAAGATTCGATAGGTATAGGGCAGTACTTC.

The chain recombines TRBV30 with TRBJ1-4; 8 nucleotides match TRBD1. CDR1 GTSNPN and CDR2 SVGIG come from the germline V gene (reference sequence). The CDR3 runs 12 residues. J gave up 11 bases and V 3 bases, and 5 bases lay outside the gene matches. The CDR3 protein is CAWSRGQGKLFF. The CDR3 coding sequence is TGTGCCTGGAGCAGGGGGCAGGGGAAACTGTTTTTT.